These T cell receptor beta chains were read from a single sample in a study of metastatic and nonmetastatic thyroid tumors. Via MiXCR, TCRdb re-called the PCR reads. This table has 20,000 to 25,000 clones, approximately 20% appearing once. Material for sequencing was blood. These receptors all stem from a female donor with papillary thyroid cancer or a benign thyroid nodule (not recorded which). Some clones in this sample may be carry-over from other donors' samples. Each CDR3 is given with its conserved first and last residue. The D gene is left open where the match is weak. Clone size appears in some rows only: once, few, many, or a class for an expanded clone.

CDR3aa | CDR3nt | j_gene | v_gene | d_gene | abundance
CASSQTGGEETQYF | TGTGCCAGCAGCCAAACCGGGGGAGAAGAGACCCAGTACTTC | TRBJ2-5 | TRBV3-1 | NA | many
CASSLPRLPGLRTYEQYF | TGCGCCAGCAGCCTGCCCCGGCTGCCAGGGCTACGAACCTACGAGCAGTACTTC | TRBJ2-7 | TRBV5-1 | NA | many
CASSLGGPGYGYTF | TGTGCCAGCAGCTTAGGGGGGCCAGGCTATGGCTACACCTTC | TRBJ1-2 | TRBV11-2 | NA | NA
CASSSGTSGSLLFNEQFF | TGTGCCAGCAGTTCCGGGACTAGCGGGAGCCTGCTCTTCAATGAGCAGTTCTTC | TRBJ2-1 | TRBV6-2/TRBV6-3 | TRBD2 | many
CASSLSDVWRGTDTQYF | TGTGCCAGCAGTCTCTCAGACGTCTGGCGGGGCACAGATACGCAGTATTTT | TRBJ2-3 | TRBV28 | NA | few
CASSLVSGAPSRYGYTF | TGTGCCAGCAGCTTAGTGTCCGGGGCGCCAAGTCGGTATGGCTACACCTTC | TRBJ1-2 | TRBV11-2 | NA | many
CASSPYQRSTDTQYF | TGTGCCAGCTCACCATACCAGCGGAGCACAGATACGCAGTATTTT | TRBJ2-3 | TRBV18 | NA | NA
CASSIQQINEKLFF | TGTGCCAGTAGTATCCAGCAGATTAATGAAAAACTGTTTTTT | TRBJ1-4 | TRBV19 | NA | many
CASSYLAGAASYNEQFF | TGTGCCAGCAGTTACCTAGCGGGGGCCGCCTCCTACAATGAGCAGTTCTTC | TRBJ2-1 | TRBV6-2/TRBV6-3 | TRBD2 | few
CASSLAGHLYSGNTIYF | TGCGCCAGCAGCTTGGCGGGACATCTCTACTCTGGAAACACCATATATTTT | TRBJ1-3 | TRBV5-1 | NA | NA
CASSLEPSGYSYEQYF | TGTGCCAGCAGTTTAGAACCTAGCGGATACTCCTACGAGCAGTACTTC | TRBJ2-7 | TRBV12-3/TRBV12-4 | TRBD2 | medium-sized
CASSEGGSGTDTQYF | TGTGCCAGCAGTGAGGGCGGGAGCGGCACAGATACGCAGTATTTT | TRBJ2-3 | TRBV6-4 | TRBD2 | many
CASRPLAYHYEQYF | TGTGCCAGCAGACCACTAGCGTATCACTACGAGCAGTACTTC | TRBJ2-7 | TRBV6-2/TRBV6-3 | TRBD2 | few
CAGNGLAEDTEAFF | TGTGCCGGGAACGGATTAGCCGAAGATACTGAAGCTTTCTTT | TRBJ1-1 | TRBV6-1 | NA | few
CASSIRLAGDNEQFF | TGTGCCAGCAGCATAAGACTAGCGGGAGACAATGAGCAGTTCTTC | TRBJ2-1 | TRBV7-2 | TRBD2 | many
CASSPLGGSTDTQYF | TGTGCCAGCTCACCACTCGGTGGCTCCACAGATACGCAGTATTTT | TRBJ2-3 | TRBV18 | NA | many
CASSLCAVQGNLGEQYF | TGTGCCAGCAGTTTATGTGCGGTCCAGGGGAATCTTGGCGAGCAGTACTTC | TRBJ2-7 | TRBV27 | NA | NA